The 15 T cell receptor beta chains below all came from one sample that was sequenced in a study of blood T cell repertoires in COVID-19. TCRdb keeps only in-frame clones here, not all; method: immunoSEQ multiplex PCR. The sample shows more than 250,000 clones, approximately 90% of them seen only once. Source material: peripheral blood. The source of these receptors is a woman younger than 45 with COVID-19, enrolled during active disease.

The chain recombines TRBV7-9 with TRBJ1-5; D not resolved. CDR3 length: 14 amino acids. Germline CDR1 is SEHNR and CDR2 is FQNEAQ (reference sequence). V shed 1 base and J shed 1 base, with 5 bases lying between them. CDR3 in amino acids: CASSLETSNQPQHF. The CDR3 DNA sequence: TGTGCCAGCAGCTTAGAGACAAGCAATCAGCCCCAGCATTTT.

This sequence joins TRBV13 and TRBJ1-2; no clear D. Germline V lookup: CDR1 PRHDT, CDR2 FYEKMQ (reference sequence). The V and J ends lost 2 bases and 1 base respectively, with 14 bases between them. The CDR3 totals 16 residues. For the CDR3, the DNA is TGTGCCAGCAGCTTATACGGGAGTGCCGTTAACTATGGCTACACCTTC. Its protein is CASSLYGSAVNYGYTF. The full variable domain, its missing parts supplied by reference TRBV13 and TRBJ1-2, is AAGVIQSPRHLIKEKRETATLKCYPIPRHDTVYWYQQGPGQDPQFLISFYEKMQSDKGSIPDRFSAQQFSDYHSELNMSSLELGDSALYFCASSLYGSAVNYGYTFGSGTRLTVV.

A single count supports this clone. The J gene is TRBJ2-2, the V gene TRBV10-1; a possible D gene is TRBD2 (5 bases). The germline gives CDR1 WNHNN, CDR2 SYGVQD (reference sequence). This CDR3 comprises 14 residues. The V and J ends lost 2 bases and 1 base respectively, with 5 bases between them. CDR3: CASSEAGNTGELFF. The CDR3 nucleotides read TGCGCCAGCAGTGAGGCGGGGAACACCGGGGAGCTGTTTTTT.

The chain joins TRBV5-1 to TRBJ1-1; TRBD1 agrees at 7 bases. Germline CDR1 and CDR2: SGHRS and YFSETQ. CDR3 length: 15 residues. J gave up 0 bases and V 4 bases, and 6 bases lay outside the gene matches. The CDR3 DNA is TGCGCCAGCAGCCCGGGACAGCGAATGAACACTGAAGCTTTCTTT. Amino acids: CASSPGQRMNTEAFF.

The chain recombines TRBV9 with TRBJ1-4; D not resolved. Germline loops: CDR1 SGDLS, CDR2 YYNGEE. The CDR3 has 15 residues. V dropped 0 bases and J dropped 5 bases, with 11 bases sitting between them. The CDR3 DNA follows: TGTGCCAGCAGCGTAGAGGCAGGAGGGAATGAAAAACTGTTTTTT. It is translated as CASSVEAGGNEKLFF.

The chain carries TRBV29-1 and TRBJ2-1; 7 positions agree with TRBD2. Germline CDR1 SQVTM, CDR2 ANQGSEA. V was clipped by 4 bases and J by 3 bases; unmatched bases: 6. CDR3 length: 14 residues. CDR3 sequence reads: CSVGGRGYYNEQFF. The CDR3 DNA follows: TGCAGCGTTGGAGGGAGGGGTTACTACAATGAGCAGTTCTTC.

The chain uses TRBV28 and TRBJ1-4; D gene unclear. Germline CDR1 reads MDHEN; CDR2 reads SYDVKM. The CDR3 spans 13 residues. V was cut by 8 bases and J by 0 bases, with 7 bases left in between. This CDR3 is CASSFATNEKLFF. The DNA of the CDR3 is TGTGCCAGCTCCTTCGCAACTAATGAAAAACTGTTTTTT.

The chain uses TRBV6-5 and TRBJ2-5; 7 bases are shared with TRBD1. The V gene's germline CDR1 is MNHEY and CDR2 SVGAGI. The CDR3 runs to 13 residues. J gave up 2 bases and V 6 bases, and 3 bases lay outside the gene matches. DNA for the CDR3: TGTGCCAGCAGCCAACAGGGGCAAGAGACCCAGTACTTC. Its protein product is CASSQQGQETQYF.

Regarding this clone: Within the sample, other DNA sequences also encode this same CDR3. The rearrangement links TRBV19 to TRBJ1-1, with 8 bases identical to TRBD1. Germline values: CDR1 LNHDA, CDR2 SQIVND (reference sequence). The V segment lost 5 bases and the J segment 1 base; nucleotides outside the gene matches: 3. This CDR3 spans 14 amino acids. This CDR3 reads CASSGGQGNTEAFF. CDR3 sequence (DNA): TGTGCCAGTAGTGGAGGACAGGGGAACACTGAAGCTTTCTTT. The full variable domain, completed using reference TRBV19 and TRBJ1-1, is DGGITQSPKYLFRKEGQNVTLSCEQNLNHDAMYWYRQDPGQGLRLIYYSQIVNDFQKGDIAEGYSVSREKKESFPLTVTSAQKNPTAFYLCASSGGQGNTEAFFGQGTRLTVV.

This clone occurred a few times. V and J are TRBV6-5 and TRBJ1-2, with D possibly TRBD1 on 5 matching bases. Trimming removed 0 bases from V and 8 bases from J, with 10 bases in between. Per germline, CDR1 MNHEY and CDR2 SVGAGI. The CDR3 length is 13 residues. The CDR3 region has the DNA TGTGCCAGCAGTTACTCGAGCGGGGGGGGCTACACCTTC. It encodes CASSYSSGGGYTF.

V is TRBV7-3 and J is TRBJ2-6, with TRBD1 identical over 9 bases. The CDR3 has 18 amino acids. V trimming: 2 bases; J trimming: 0 bases; junction bases outside the gene matches: 5. Germline CDR1 reads SGHTA; CDR2 reads FQGTGA. The CDR3 protein is CASSLRTGVLSGANVLTF. DNA of the CDR3: TGTGCCAGCAGCTTACGGACAGGGGTCCTCTCTGGGGCCAACGTCCTGACTTTC.

The gene calls are TRBV24-1 and TRBJ2-5; 10 bases agree with TRBD1. CDR1 KGHDR and CDR2 SFDVKD come from the germline V gene. Trimming at V came to 5 bases and at J to 2 bases, leaving 16 bases not matched to a gene. This CDR3 region has 19 residues. DNA for the CDR3: TGTGCCACCAGTGTAAACCGCCCGAGCGACAGGGGGCCTCAAGAGACCCAGTACTTC. Amino acids: CATSVNRPSDRGPQETQYF.

This sequence joins TRBV27 and TRBJ2-3; D gene ambiguous. The CDR3 has 15 residues. V was clipped by 6 bases and J by 0 bases, with 13 bases between them. The germline V gene encodes CDR1 MNHEY and CDR2 SMNVEV (reference sequence). This chain's CDR3 is CASSRVRISTDTQYF. DNA of the CDR3: TGTGCCAGCAGCCGCGTTAGAATAAGCACAGATACGCAGTATTTT.

The chain couples TRBV6-2 or TRBV6-3 to TRBJ2-5; the match to TRBD1 covers 8 bases. Germline assignment: CDR1 MNHEY and CDR2 SVGEGT. The CDR3 runs 16 residues. With V trimmed by 2 bases and J by 4 bases, 9 bases remained unmatched. The CDR3 bases are TGTGCCAGCAGTTACGGGGACAGGACCGGAGGAGAGACCCAGTACTTC. Amino acid sequence: CASSYGDRTGGETQYF.

The chain is built from TRBV19 and TRBJ2-5; D may be TRBD1 (6 bases). In germline, CDR1 is LNHDA, CDR2 SQIVND (reference sequence). The CDR3 is 12 amino acids. V was shortened by 9 bases and J by 2 bases, with 10 bases between the two germline ends. This chain's CDR3 is CASATGQETQYF. The CDR3 bases are TGTGCCAGCGCGACAGGACAAGAGACCCAGTACTTC.